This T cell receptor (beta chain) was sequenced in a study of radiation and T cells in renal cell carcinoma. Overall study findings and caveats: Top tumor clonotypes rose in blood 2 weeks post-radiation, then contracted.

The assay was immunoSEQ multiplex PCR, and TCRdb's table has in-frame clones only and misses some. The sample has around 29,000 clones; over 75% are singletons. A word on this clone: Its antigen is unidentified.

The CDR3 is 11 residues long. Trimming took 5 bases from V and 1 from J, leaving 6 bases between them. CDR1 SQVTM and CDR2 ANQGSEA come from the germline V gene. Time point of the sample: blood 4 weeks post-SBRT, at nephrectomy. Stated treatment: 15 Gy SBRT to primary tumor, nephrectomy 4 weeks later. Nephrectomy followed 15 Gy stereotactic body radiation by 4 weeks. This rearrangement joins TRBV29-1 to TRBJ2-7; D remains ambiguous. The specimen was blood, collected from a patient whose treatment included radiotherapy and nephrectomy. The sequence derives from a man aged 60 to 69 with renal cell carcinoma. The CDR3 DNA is TGCAGCGTTAGCCAGTCCTACGAGCAGTACTTC. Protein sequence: CSVSQSYEQYF.